These 20 T cell receptor beta chains share one sample of origin, sequenced in a study of shared clonotypes between healthy human individuals. Produced via immunoSEQ multiplex PCR; TCRdb's table is partial and in-frame only. This table has nearly 1 million clones, 76% appearing once. Specimen: memory CD4+ T cells sorted from blood. Sample subset: CD45RA-negative fraction. The source is a man between 18 and 35 years old in good health.

This rearrangement joins TRBV5-4 to TRBJ2-5, with 7 bases aligning to TRBD2. Germline V lookup: CDR1 SGHNT, CDR2 YYREEE (reference sequence). This CDR3 spans 15 amino acids. V dropped 5 bases and J dropped 2; count of bases not matched to a gene: 9. CDR3 coding DNA: TGTGCCAGCAGTTGGGGGGGAGGCTCACAAGAGACCCAGTACTTC. Translating it yields CASSWGGGSQETQYF.

This clone came up a few times. The chain recombines TRBV4-2 with TRBJ2-3; 8 nucleotides agree with TRBD2. The CDR3 sequence is 15 residues long. After removal of 4 bases from V and 1 base from J, the junction contained 4 bases not matched to a gene. Per germline, CDR1 LGHNA and CDR2 YNFKEQ. The CDR3 here is CASSPRRGGTDTQYF. The CDR3 DNA reads as TGTGCCAGCAGCCCACGGCGGGGGGGCACAGATACGCAGTATTTT.

This clone was picked up a small number of times. The chain recombines TRBV5-1 with TRBJ2-7; the D gene could be TRBD1 or TRBD2 (5 bases each). V lost 5 bases and J 7 bases, leaving 19 bases between the germline ends. CDR3 length: 14 residues. The germline V gene has CDR1 SGHRS and CDR2 YFSETQ. In nucleotides, the CDR3 is TGCGCCAGCAGTTTTGTTATGGACACGGGAGAGCAGTACTTC. Its translation is CASSFVMDTGEQYF.

A single count supports this clone. This CDR3 is CATSRDPGTWQYF. Here the CDR3 DNA reads TGTGCCACCAGCAGAGATCCAGGGACGTGGCAGTACTTC. The rearrangement links TRBV15 to TRBJ2-7; D tentatively reads TRBD1 or TRBD2 (5 bases each). V shed 0 bases and J shed 9 bases, with 12 bases lying between them. Germline CDR1 reads LNHNV; CDR2 reads YYDKDF (reference sequence). The CDR3 has 13 residues. Based on the CDR3 plus reference TRBV15 and TRBJ2-7, the full variable domain is DAMVIQNPRYQVTQFGKPVTLSCSQTLNHNVMYWYQQKSSQAPKLLFHYYDKDFNNEADTPDNFQSRRPNTSFCFLDIRSPGLGDTAMYLCATSRDPGTWQYFGPGTRLTVT.

The chain couples TRBV7-3 to TRBJ2-2; 10 bases are shared with TRBD1. V lost 5 bases, J lost 6 bases, and 6 bases stayed unmatched. CDR1 and CDR2 from the germline V gene are SGHTA and FQGTGA. CDR3 size: 15 residues. The CDR3 loop is CASSQGQGRAGELFF. The CDR3 DNA reads TGTGCCAGCAGCCAGGGACAGGGGAGAGCCGGGGAGCTGTTTTTT.

This sequence joins TRBV6-4 and TRBJ2-1; 9 bases match TRBD2. Germline V lookup: CDR1 MRHNA, CDR2 SNTAGT. This CDR3 contains 15 residues. V lost 0 bases and J lost 8; bases outside the gene matches: 5. CDR3 sequence (DNA): TGTGCCAGCAGTGACTCTAGCGGGAGTCTGGATGAGCAGTTCTTC. Its protein is CASSDSSGSLDEQFF.

The chain links TRBV14 to TRBJ2-1; 8 bases agree with TRBD2. With V trimmed by 2 bases and J by 5 bases, 11 bases remained unmatched. The germline V gene has CDR1 SGHDN and CDR2 FVKESK. CDR3 size: 17 residues. This CDR3 reads CASSQRVGRAADNEQFF. CDR3 coding DNA: TGTGCCAGCAGCCAAAGGGTCGGGAGGGCGGCAGACAATGAGCAGTTCTTC.

Remarks on this clone: This specimen includes other DNA sequences encoding the same CDR3. CDR3 amino acids: CSVEQGSGYTF. CDR3 coding DNA: TGCAGCGTTGAGCAGGGTTCTGGCTACACCTTC. The genes are TRBV29-1 and TRBJ1-2; D possibly corresponds to TRBD1 (5 bases). With 3 bases removed from V and 7 bases from J, the gap between germline ends came to 9 bases. Germline-derived CDR1 and CDR2 are SQVTM and ANQGSEA. There are 11 residues in the CDR3.

Comments on this clone: This may come from a read error, since a much larger clone is one base off. The chain is built from TRBV25-1 and TRBJ2-2; tentatively, D is TRBD1 (5 bases). CDR3 size: 14 residues. Deletions cut 4 bases from V and 4 bases from J, with 10 bases between. Germline assignment: CDR1 MGHDK and CDR2 SYGVNS. The chain's CDR3 is CASSASGSTGELFF. CDR3 sequence (DNA): TGTGCCAGCAGTGCCTCAGGGTCCACCGGGGAGCTGTTTTTT. Drawing the rest from reference TRBV25-1 and TRBJ2-2, the complete variable domain is EADIYQTPRYLVIGTGKKITLECSQTMGHDKMYWYQQDPGMELHLIHYSYGVNSTEKGDLSSESTVSRIRTEHFPLTLESARPSHTSQYLCASSASGSTGELFFGEGSRLTVL.

This sequence joins TRBV11-2 and TRBJ2-1; TRBD2 matches at 9 bases. CDR1 is SGHAT, CDR2 FQNNGV, per germline. CDR3 length equals 14 residues. V dropped 5 bases and J dropped 3; count of bases not matched to a gene: 2. CDR3 bases: TGTGCCAGCAGCGGTAGCGGGAGCTACAATGAGCAGTTCTTC. The encoded protein is CASSGSGSYNEQFF.

The chain joins TRBV5-1 to TRBJ2-5; 7 bases map to TRBD1. CDR1 and CDR2 from the germline V gene are SGHRS and YFSETQ. CDR3 length: 16 residues. V gave up 4 bases and J gave up 5 bases; unmatched junction bases: 14. The CDR3 bases are TGCGCCAGCAGCCCCGAACCGGGACAGCTCATCGAGACCCAGTACTTC. Amino acids: CASSPEPGQLIETQYF.

As to this clone: One end of the junction is discordant with germline, which a read error may explain. The chain couples TRBV4-2 to TRBJ2-7; 8 nucleotides align to TRBD2. The CDR3 is 14 amino acids. Germline V gene data show CDR1 as LGHNA and CDR2 as YNFKEQ. The CDR3 spells CASNTGGESSEQYF. In nucleotides, the CDR3 is TGTGCCAGCAACACCGGGGGGGAGTCCTCCGAGCAGTACTTC.

The chain couples TRBV19 to TRBJ2-3, with D unresolved. Germline CDR1 is LNHDA and CDR2 is SQIVND (reference sequence). The CDR3 covers 15 residues. V dropped 6 bases and J dropped 0 bases, with 13 bases sitting between them. The CDR3 DNA follows: TGTGCCAGTAGGCAAGCAAGTATTAGCACAGATACGCAGTATTTT. This sequence encodes CASRQASISTDTQYF.

This clone was observed a single time. The CDR3 DNA is TGCAGCGTTCGGGAGTCCTACGAGCAGTACTTC. Protein sequence: CSVRESYEQYF. The chain combines TRBV29-1 with TRBJ2-5; tentative D call: TRBD2 (6 bases). The assigned J gene may be wrong: the sequence end matches TRBJ2-7 better. This CDR3 has 11 residues. Germline values: CDR1 SQVTM, CDR2 ANQGSEA.

On this clone: Possible read error: a much larger clone is one base away. The genes are TRBV5-1 and TRBJ2-3, with a weak D call TRBD2 (5 bases). This CDR3 has 14 amino acids. The V end lost 1 base, the J end lost 2 bases, and 8 bases lay between the germline ends. Germline lookup yields CDR1 SGHRS and CDR2 YFSETQ. CDR3 nucleotides: TGCGCCAGCAGCTTGATCGGGGTCACAGATACGCAGTATTTT. Its protein product is CASSLIGVTDTQYF.

The chain is built from TRBV5-1 and TRBJ1-1, with D uncertain. V was trimmed by 4 bases and J by 0 bases, leaving 13 bases between them. The germline V gene has CDR1 SGHRS and CDR2 YFSETQ. The CDR3 is made up of 15 amino acids. The CDR3 DNA follows: TGCGCCAGCAGCAGGAGTGGAAATATGAACACTGAAGCTTTCTTT. This encodes CASSRSGNMNTEAFF. The variable domain in full, completed from reference TRBV5-1 and TRBJ1-1, reads KAGVTQTPRYLIKTRGQQVTLSCSPISGHRSVSWYQQTPGQGLQFLFEYFSETQRNKGNFPGRFSGRQFSNSRSEMNVSTLELGDSALYLCASSRSGNMNTEAFFGQGTRLTVV.

This rearrangement joins TRBV7-9 to TRBJ2-4; D is perhaps TRBD1 (6 bases). Trimming took 3 bases from V and 9 from J, leaving 18 bases between them. This CDR3 is built from 15 residues. Germline lookup yields CDR1 SEHNR and CDR2 FQNEAQ (reference sequence). The CDR3 DNA is TGTGCCAGCAGCTTGACACAGGGAAAGGTCGGCATTCAGTACTTC. This encodes CASSLTQGKVGIQYF.

The chain couples TRBV28 to TRBJ1-2; no reliable D call. The CDR3 runs to 14 residues. The V gene's germline CDR1 is MDHEN and CDR2 SYDVKM. V was clipped by 6 bases and J by 2 bases, with 13 bases between them. CDR3 loop: CASRKNLLNYGYTF. The CDR3 DNA follows: TGTGCCAGCAGGAAAAACCTTCTAAACTATGGCTACACCTTC.

This chain connects TRBV19 to TRBJ1-5; no clear D. The CDR3 length is 17 residues. Germline CDR1 reads LNHDA; CDR2 reads SQIVND (reference sequence). V shed 7 bases and J shed 0 bases, with 19 bases lying between them. Here the CDR3 reads CASMAGKGFYSNQPQHF. In DNA, the CDR3 is TGTGCCAGTATGGCGGGTAAGGGATTTTATAGCAATCAGCCCCAGCATTTT.

V usage is TRBV2 and J usage is TRBJ2-3; D remains unclear. Looked up from germline, CDR1 is SNHLY and CDR2 is FYNNEI. V shed 7 bases and J shed 2 bases, with 10 bases lying between them. This CDR3 has 13 amino acids. The CDR3 DNA reads as TGTGCCAGCAACCCGGCTTTCACAGATACGCAGTATTTT. This gives the protein CASNPAFTDTQYF.